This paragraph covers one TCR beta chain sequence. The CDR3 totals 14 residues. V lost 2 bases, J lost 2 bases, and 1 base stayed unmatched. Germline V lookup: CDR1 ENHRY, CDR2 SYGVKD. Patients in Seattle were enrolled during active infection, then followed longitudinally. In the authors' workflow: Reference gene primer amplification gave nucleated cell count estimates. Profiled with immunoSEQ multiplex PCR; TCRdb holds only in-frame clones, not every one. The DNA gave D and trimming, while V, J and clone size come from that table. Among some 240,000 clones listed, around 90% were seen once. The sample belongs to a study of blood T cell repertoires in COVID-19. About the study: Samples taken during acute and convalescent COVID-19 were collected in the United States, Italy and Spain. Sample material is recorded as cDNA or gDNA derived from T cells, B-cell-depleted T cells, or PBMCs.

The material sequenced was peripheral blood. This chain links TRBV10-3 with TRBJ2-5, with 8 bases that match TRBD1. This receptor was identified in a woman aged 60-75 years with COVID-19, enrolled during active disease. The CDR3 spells CAISEDRGQETQYF. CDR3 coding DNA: TGTGCCATCAGTGAGGACAGGGGACAAGAGACCCAGTACTTC.